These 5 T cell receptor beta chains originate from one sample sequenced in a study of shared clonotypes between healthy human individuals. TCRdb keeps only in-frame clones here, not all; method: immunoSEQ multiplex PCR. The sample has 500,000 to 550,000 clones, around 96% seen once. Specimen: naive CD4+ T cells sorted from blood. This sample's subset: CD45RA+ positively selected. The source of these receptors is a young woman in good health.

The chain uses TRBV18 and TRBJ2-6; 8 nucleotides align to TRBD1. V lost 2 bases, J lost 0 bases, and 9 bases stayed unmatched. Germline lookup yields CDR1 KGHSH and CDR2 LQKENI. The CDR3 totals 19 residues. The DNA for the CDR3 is TGTGCCAGCTCACCAGTGGGACAGGAACCGTTCTCTGGGGCCAACGTCCTGACTTTC. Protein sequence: CASSPVGQEPFSGANVLTF. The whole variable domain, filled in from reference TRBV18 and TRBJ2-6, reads NAGVMQNPRHLVRRRGQEARLRCSPMKGHSHVYWYRQLPEEGLKFMVYLQKENIIDESGMPKERFSAEFPKEGPSILRIQQVVRGDSAAYFCASSPVGQEPFSGANVLTFGAGSRLTVL.

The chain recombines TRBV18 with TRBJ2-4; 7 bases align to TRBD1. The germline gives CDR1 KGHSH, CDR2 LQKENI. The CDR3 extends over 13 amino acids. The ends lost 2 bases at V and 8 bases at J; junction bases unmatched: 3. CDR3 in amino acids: CASSPGQVDIQYF. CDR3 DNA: TGTGCCAGCTCACCAGGACAGGTAGACATTCAGTACTTC. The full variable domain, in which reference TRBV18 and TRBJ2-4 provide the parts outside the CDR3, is NAGVMQNPRHLVRRRGQEARLRCSPMKGHSHVYWYRQLPEEGLKFMVYLQKENIIDESGMPKERFSAEFPKEGPSILRIQQVVRGDSAAYFCASSPGQVDIQYFGAGTRLSVL.

CDR3 sequence (DNA): TGTGCCAGCAGCGGACTAGCGGGAGCAGATACGCAGTATTTT. Its protein product is CASSGLAGADTQYF. The gene calls are TRBV7-9 and TRBJ2-3; 13 bases are a match to TRBD2. Trimming cost V 5 bases and J 4 bases; bases outside gene matches: 0. Germline-derived CDR1 and CDR2 are SEHNR and FQNEAQ (reference sequence). There are 14 residues in the CDR3.

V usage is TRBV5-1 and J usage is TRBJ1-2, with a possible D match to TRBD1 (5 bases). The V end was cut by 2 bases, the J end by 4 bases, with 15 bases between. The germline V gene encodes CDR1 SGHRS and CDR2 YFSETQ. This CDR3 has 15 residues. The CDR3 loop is CASSFGTTDPYGYTF. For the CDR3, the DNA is TGCGCCAGCAGCTTCGGGACTACGGACCCCTATGGCTACACCTTC.

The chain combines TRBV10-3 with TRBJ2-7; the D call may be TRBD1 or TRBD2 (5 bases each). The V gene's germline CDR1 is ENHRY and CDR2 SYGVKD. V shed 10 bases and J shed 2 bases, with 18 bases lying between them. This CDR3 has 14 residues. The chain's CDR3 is CASQPGRETYEQYF. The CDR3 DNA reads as TGTGCCAGTCAGCCGGGACGGGAAACCTACGAGCAGTACTTC.